The subject of this entry is one T cell receptor (beta chain). RNA was extracted with the RNeasy kit, and a quantity of about 0.5 to 1 ug was reverse transcribed using random hexamers. From the immunoSEQ multiplex PCR reads, TCRdb called clonotypes with MiXCR, one entry per CDR3 protein. The sample lists 160,000 or so distinct CDR3 sequences; approximately 95% were seen once. This entry comes from a study of CD8 T cells in Susac syndrome. Sequencing of TCR beta was undertaken in CD8+ and CD4+ T cells derived from blood. The multiple sclerosis controls consisted of treatment-naive patients with relapsing-remitting disease, either stable or active. In contrast to the negatively isolated CD8+ and CD4+ T cells, TEMRA cells were FACS-enriched. Germline lookup yields CDR1 DFQATT and CDR2 SNEGSKA (reference sequence). Trimming removed 3 bases from V and 6 bases from J, with 9 bases in between. The CDR3 sequence is 12 residues long.

The J gene is TRBJ2-1, the V gene TRBV20-1, with D perhaps TRBD1 or TRBD2 (6 bases each). Sequencing was carried out using CD8+ T cells from PBMCs. The clonotype comes from a human donor with multiple sclerosis. The CDR3 loop is CSAREGGNEQFF. In nucleotides, the CDR3 is TGCAGTGCTAGGGAGGGGGGCAATGAGCAGTTCTTC.